This record concerns one T cell receptor (beta chain) sequence. These data come from a study of cytomegalovirus exposure and HLA in healthy donors. This PCR relied on a set of 60 Vbeta primers and 13 Jbeta primers. TCRdb's table, derived via immunoSEQ multiplex PCR, lists solely in-frame clones and lacks some. This table holds about 180,000 clones, 84% found once. Trimming took 1 base from V and 0 from J, leaving 9 bases between them. The CDR3 contains 16 residues. Germline values: CDR1 SGHTA, CDR2 FQGTGA. This TCR came from a girl aged 2-10 years in good health and CMV-seropositive. The sequenced material came from PBMCs. The chain carries TRBV7-3 and TRBJ2-2; D is ambiguous. The CDR3 nucleotides read TGTGCCAGCAGCTTAATTCCAAACTCGAACACCGGGGAGCTGTTTTTT. This codes for CASSLIPNSNTGELFF.